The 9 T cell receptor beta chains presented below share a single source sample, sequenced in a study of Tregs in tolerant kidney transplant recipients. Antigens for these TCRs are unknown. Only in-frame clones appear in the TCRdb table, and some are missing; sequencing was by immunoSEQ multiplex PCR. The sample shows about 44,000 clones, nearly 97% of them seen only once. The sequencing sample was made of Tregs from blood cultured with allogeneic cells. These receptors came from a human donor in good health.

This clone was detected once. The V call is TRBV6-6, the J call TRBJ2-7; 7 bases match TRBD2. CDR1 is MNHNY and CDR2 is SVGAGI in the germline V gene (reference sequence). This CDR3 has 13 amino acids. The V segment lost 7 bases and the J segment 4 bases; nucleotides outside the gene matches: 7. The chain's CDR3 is CASTRAGVYEQYF. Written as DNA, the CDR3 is TGTGCCAGCACGAGGGCGGGAGTATACGAGCAGTACTTC.

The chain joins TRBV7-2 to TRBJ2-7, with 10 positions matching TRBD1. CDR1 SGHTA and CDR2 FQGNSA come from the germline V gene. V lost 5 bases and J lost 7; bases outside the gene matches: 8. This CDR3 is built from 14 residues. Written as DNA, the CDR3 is TGTGCCAGCAGCCGTGACAGGGGGCGGCAAGAGCAGTACTTC. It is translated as CASSRDRGRQEQYF.

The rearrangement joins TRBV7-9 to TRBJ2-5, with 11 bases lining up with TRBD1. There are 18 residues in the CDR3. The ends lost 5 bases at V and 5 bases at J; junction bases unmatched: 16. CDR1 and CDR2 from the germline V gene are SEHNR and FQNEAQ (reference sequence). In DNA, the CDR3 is TGTGCCAGCAGCAGCTTAAGTTTGGACAGGGGGCCTGGGGAGACCCAGTACTTC. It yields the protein CASSSLSLDRGPGETQYF.

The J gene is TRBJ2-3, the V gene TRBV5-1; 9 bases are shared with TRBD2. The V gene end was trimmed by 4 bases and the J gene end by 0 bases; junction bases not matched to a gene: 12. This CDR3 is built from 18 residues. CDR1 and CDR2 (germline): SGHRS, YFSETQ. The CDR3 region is CASSQGQRGALSTDTQYF. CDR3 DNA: TGCGCCAGCAGCCAGGGACAGCGGGGGGCCCTTAGCACAGATACGCAGTATTTT.

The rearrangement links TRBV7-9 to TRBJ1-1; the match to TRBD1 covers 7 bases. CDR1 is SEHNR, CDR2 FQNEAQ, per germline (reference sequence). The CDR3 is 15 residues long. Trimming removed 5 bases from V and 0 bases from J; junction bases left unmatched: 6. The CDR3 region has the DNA TGTGCCAGCAGCAAAGGGACAGCGATGAACACTGAAGCTTTCTTT. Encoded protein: CASSKGTAMNTEAFF.

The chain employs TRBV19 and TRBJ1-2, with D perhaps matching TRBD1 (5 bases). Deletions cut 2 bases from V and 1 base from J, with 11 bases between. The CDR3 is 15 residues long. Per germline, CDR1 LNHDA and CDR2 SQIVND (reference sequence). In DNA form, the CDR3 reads TGTGCCAGTAGTATATGGACATCTAATAACTATGGCTACACCTTC. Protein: CASSIWTSNNYGYTF. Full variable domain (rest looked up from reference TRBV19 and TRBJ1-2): DGGITQSPKYLFRKEGQNVTLSCEQNLNHDAMYWYRQDPGQGLRLIYYSQIVNDFQKGDIAEGYSVSREKKESFPLTVTSAQKNPTAFYLCASSIWTSNNYGYTFGSGTRLTVV.

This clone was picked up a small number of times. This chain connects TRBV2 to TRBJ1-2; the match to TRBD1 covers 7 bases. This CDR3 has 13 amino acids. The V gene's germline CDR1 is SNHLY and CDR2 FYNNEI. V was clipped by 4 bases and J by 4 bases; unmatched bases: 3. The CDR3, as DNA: TGTGCCAGCAGTGCGGGACAGCTCTATGGCTACACCTTC. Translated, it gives CASSAGQLYGYTF.

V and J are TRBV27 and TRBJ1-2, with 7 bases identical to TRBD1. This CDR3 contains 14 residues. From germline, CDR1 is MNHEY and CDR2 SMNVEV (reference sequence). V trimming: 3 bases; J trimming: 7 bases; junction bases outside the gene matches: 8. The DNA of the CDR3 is TGTGCCAGCAGTTTGGCCCAGGGGGTGGGTGGCTACACCTTC. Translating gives CASSLAQGVGGYTF.

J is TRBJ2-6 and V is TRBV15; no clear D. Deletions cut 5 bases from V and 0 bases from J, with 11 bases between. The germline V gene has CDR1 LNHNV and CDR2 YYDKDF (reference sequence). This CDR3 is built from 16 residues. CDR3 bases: TGTGCCACCAGCCTCACCCCAGGCTCTGGGGCCAACGTCCTGACTTTC. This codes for CATSLTPGSGANVLTF. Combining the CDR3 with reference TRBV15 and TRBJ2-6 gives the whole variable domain DAMVIQNPRYQVTQFGKPVTLSCSQTLNHNVMYWYQQKSSQAPKLLFHYYDKDFNNEADTPDNFQSRRPNTSFCFLDIRSPGLGDTAMYLCATSLTPGSGANVLTFGAGSRLTVL.